Listed here is a single TCR beta chain. The entry originates in a study of identical twins. V was cut by 1 base and J by 2 bases, with 7 bases left in between. Germline V CDR1 and CDR2: SEHNR, FQNEAQ (reference sequence). This CDR3 has 14 amino acids. Addition of a universal primer site occurred through template switching, and cDNA carried unique molecular identifiers. One entry per CDR3 protein, called by TCRdb with MiXCR from the 5' RACE reads. The table has 270,000 or so distinct CDR3 sequences, about 8.5% seen once. These same data were also listed under a study on yellow fever vaccine responses in identical twins. This second report adds: Twin vaccine T cell responses reportedly seemed partly convergent, partly personalized.

This chain uses TRBV7-9 with TRBJ2-3, with D tentatively TRBD2 (5 bases). Sample: CD8+ T cells sorted from blood. This clonotype originated in a woman under 30 in good health. CDR3 bases: TGTGCCAGCAGCTTAGACGGGGTCACAGATACGCAGTATTTT. Encoded protein: CASSLDGVTDTQYF.